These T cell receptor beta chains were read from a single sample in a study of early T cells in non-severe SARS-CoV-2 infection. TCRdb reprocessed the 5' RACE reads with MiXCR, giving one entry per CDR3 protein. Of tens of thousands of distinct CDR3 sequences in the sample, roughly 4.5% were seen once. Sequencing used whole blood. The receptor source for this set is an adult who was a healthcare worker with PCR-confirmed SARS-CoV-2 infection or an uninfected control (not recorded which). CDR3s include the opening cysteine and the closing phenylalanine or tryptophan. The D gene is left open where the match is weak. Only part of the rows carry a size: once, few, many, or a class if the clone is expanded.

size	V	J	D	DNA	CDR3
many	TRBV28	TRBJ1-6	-	TGTGCCAGCAGTCCCGATAGGGATTCACCCCTCCACTTT	CASSPDRDSPLHF
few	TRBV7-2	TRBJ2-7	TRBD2	TGTGCCAGCAGCTTCCAGACTAGCGGGGCCTACGAGCAGTACTTC	CASSFQTSGAYEQYF
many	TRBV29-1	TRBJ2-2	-	TGCAGCGTTGTAGGGCGGGCGAACACCGGGGAGCTGTTTTTT	CSVVGRANTGELFF
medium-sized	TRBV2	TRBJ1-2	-	TGTGCCAGCAGCAGGGAAAACTATGGCTACACCTTC	CASSRENYGYTF
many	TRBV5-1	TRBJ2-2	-	TGCGCCAGCAGCTTCCAGACGAACACCGGGGAGCTGTTTTTT	CASSFQTNTGELFF
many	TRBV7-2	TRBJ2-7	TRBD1	TGTGCCAGCAGCTGGAGACAGGGTCCCTACGAGCAGTACTTC	CASSWRQGPYEQYF
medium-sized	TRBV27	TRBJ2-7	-	TGTGCCAGCAGTTTATCAGGGAGCTCCTACGAGCAGTACTTC	CASSLSGSSYEQYF
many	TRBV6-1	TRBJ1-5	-	TGTGCCAGCTCCACCCGACGGGAGCAGGGTAGAAATCAGCCCCAGCATTTT	CASSTRREQGRNQPQHF
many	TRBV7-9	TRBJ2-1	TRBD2	TGTGCCAGCAGCGCCACCGGGACTAGCGGGGACAATGAGCAGTTCTTC	CASSATGTSGDNEQFF
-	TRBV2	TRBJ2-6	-	TGTGCCGCAAGTTTTGGGGCCAACGTCCTGACTTTC	CAASFGANVLTF
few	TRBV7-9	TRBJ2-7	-	TGTGCCAGCAGCTTAGAAGGGATCGAGCAGTACTTC	CASSLEGIEQYF
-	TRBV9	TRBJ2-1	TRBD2	TGTGCCAGCAGCGAGCTAGCGGGGGGGTACAATGAGCAGTTCTTC	CASSELAGGYNEQFF
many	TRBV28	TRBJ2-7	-	TGTGCCAGCAGTTTACATACATCCTCCTACGAGCAGTACTTC	CASSLHTSSYEQYF
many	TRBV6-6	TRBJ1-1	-	TGTGCCAGCGGTTGGGGGAAGGACACTGAAGCTTTCTTT	CASGWGKDTEAFF
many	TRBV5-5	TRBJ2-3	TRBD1	TGTGCCAGCAGCCTACTAGGGGGCGGTTTCGGCACAGATACGCAGTATTTT	CASSLLGGGFGTDTQYF
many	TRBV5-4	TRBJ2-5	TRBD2	TGTGCCAGCAGCTTGGAAGGACTAGCGGGGGGCCAAGAGACCCAGTACTTC	CASSLEGLAGGQETQYF
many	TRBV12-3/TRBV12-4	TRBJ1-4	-	TGTGCCACTTCGGTGAGGGTTCTAAATGAAAAACTGTTTTTT	CATSVRVLNEKLFF
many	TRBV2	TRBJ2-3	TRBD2	TGTGCCAGCAACCTCCAGCGGGGGAGCACAGATACGCAGTATTTT	CASNLQRGSTDTQYF
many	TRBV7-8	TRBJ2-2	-	TGTGCCAGCAGCTTAGTCTTGGTGAACACCGGGGAGCTGTTTTTT	CASSLVLVNTGELFF
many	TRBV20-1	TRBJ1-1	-	TGCAGTGCTAGACCCGGGTCACTTAACACTGAAGCTTTCTTT	CSARPGSLNTEAFF
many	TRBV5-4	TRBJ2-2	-	TGTGCCAGCAGCTTATTCACTAGCCGATTGAGGACCGGGGAGCTGTTTTTT	CASSLFTSRLRTGELFF
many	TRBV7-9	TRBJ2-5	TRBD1	TGTGCCAGCAGCTTAGCAGGGGGCGTGGAGACCCAGTACTTC	CASSLAGGVETQYF
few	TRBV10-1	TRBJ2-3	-	TGCGCCAGCAGTTCGGACACGACACTACCAGATACGCAGTATTTT	CASSSDTTLPDTQYF
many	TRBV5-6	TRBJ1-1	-	TGTGCCAGCAGCTTTTACAGGAGGAACACTGAAGCTTTCTTT	CASSFYRRNTEAFF
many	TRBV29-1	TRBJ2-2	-	TGCAGCGTTAGAAGGGTGACCGGGGAGCTGTTTTTT	CSVRRVTGELFF
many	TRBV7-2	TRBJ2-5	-	TGTGCCAGCAGCACCAGGACTGAGAAAGAGACCCAGTACTTC	CASSTRTEKETQYF
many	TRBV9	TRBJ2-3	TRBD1	TGTGCCAGCAGCTCTCGGGACAGGGGGTCAGATACGCAGTATTTT	CASSSRDRGSDTQYF
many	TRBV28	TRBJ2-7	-	TGTGCCAGCAGTAGGGGGAGGGGCCAGTCCCACGAGCAGTACTTC	CASSRGRGQSHEQYF
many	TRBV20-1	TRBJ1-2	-	TGCAGTGCTAGAGATGGCGGGGTCCAAGGCTACACCTTC	CSARDGGVQGYTF
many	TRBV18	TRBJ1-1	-	TGTGCCAGCTCACCACTTAACACTGAAGCTTTCTTT	CASSPLNTEAFF
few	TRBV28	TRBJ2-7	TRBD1	TGTGCCAGCAGTTTCCTGAGACAGGGGGCCTACGAGCAGTACTTC	CASSFLRQGAYEQYF
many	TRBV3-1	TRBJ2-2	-	TGTGCCAGCAGCCCTACAGGGTACACCGGGGAGCTGTTTTTT	CASSPTGYTGELFF
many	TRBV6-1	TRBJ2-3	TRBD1	TGTGCCAGCAGTGAACTGCCCGGGACAGGTCGCACAGATACGCAGTATTTT	CASSELPGTGRTDTQYF
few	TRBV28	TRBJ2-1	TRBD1	TGTGCCAGCAGGAACAGGGGCTCCAACAATGAGCAGTTCTTC	CASRNRGSNNEQFF
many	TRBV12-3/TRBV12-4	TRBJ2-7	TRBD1	TGTGCCAGCAGTTTCGGACAGGAGAAGTACGAGCAGTACTTC	CASSFGQEKYEQYF
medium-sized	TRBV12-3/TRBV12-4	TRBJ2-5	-	TGTGCCAGCAGTTTCGGGAACATTGAGACCCAGTACTTC	CASSFGNIETQYF
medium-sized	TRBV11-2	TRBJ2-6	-	TGTGCCAGCAGCTTGGAGAGATTCTCTGGGGCCAACGTCCTGACTTTC	CASSLERFSGANVLTF
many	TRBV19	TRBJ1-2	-	TGTGCCAGTAGCCCTCCCGAGGACTATGGCTACACCTTC	CASSPPEDYGYTF
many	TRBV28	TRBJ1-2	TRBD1	TGTGCCAGCAGTCTAAGAGCCCCGGGACAGGGGTATGGCTACACCTTC	CASSLRAPGQGYGYTF
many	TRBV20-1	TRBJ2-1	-	TGCAGTGCTAGACGTGGGGGGGCCGGTCATGAGCAGTTCTTC	CSARRGGAGHEQFF
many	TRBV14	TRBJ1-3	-	TGTGCCAGCAGCCAAGGGACCAATGTGGGAAACACCATATATTTT	CASSQGTNVGNTIYF
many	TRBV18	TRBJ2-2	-	TGTGCCAGCTCTGGGTCCCCGGGGGACACCGGGGAGCTGTTTTTT	CASSGSPGDTGELFF
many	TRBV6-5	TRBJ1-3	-	TGTGCCAGCAGTTTAACCGGACAGCTGAGCTCTGGAAACACCATATATTTT	CASSLTGQLSSGNTIYF
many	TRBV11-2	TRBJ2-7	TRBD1	TGTGCCAGCAGCCTTTTCCCGGGACAGGCCTTAACCTACGAGCAGTACTTC	CASSLFPGQALTYEQYF
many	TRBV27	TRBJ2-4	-	TGTGCCAGCATGTACACTCTAGCCAAAAACATTCAGTACTTC	CASMYTLAKNIQYF
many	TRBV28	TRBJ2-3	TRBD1	TGTGCCAGCAGTTTATCGCTACAGGGGGATACGCAGTATTTT	CASSLSLQGDTQYF
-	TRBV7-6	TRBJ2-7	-	TGTGCCAGCAGCTTAGGACTAGCCTACGAGCAGTACTTC	CASSLGLAYEQYF
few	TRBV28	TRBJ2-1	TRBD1	TGTGCCAGCAGTTTTAGGACAGGGGGAAGTGAGCAGTTCTTC	CASSFRTGGSEQFF
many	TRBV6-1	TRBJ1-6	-	TGTGCCAGCAGTGAAGTATCCAACTATAATTCACCCCTCCACTTT	CASSEVSNYNSPLHF
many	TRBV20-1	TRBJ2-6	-	TGCAGTCATAGACAGCGCTCTGGGGCCAACGTCCTGACTTTC	CSHRQRSGANVLTF
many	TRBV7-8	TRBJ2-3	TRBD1	TGTGCCAGCAGCTTATCGACAGGGTTCGCAGATACGCAGTATTTT	CASSLSTGFADTQYF